The next 7 T cell receptor beta chains were all read from a single sample in a study of OX40 agonist ivuxolimab in advanced cancers. Here immunoSEQ multiplex PCR was the method, and the copy in TCRdb shows in-frame clones only, minus some. The data show about 26,000 clones, around three quarters seen once. Specimen: CD4+ or CD8+ T cells sorted from blood, collected in a trial of the OX40 agonist ivuxolimab. These receptors all come from an adult with an advanced solid tumor such as melanoma, head and neck, liver or kidney cancer.

This chain connects TRBV29-1 to TRBJ1-1, with TRBD1 identical over 7 bases. CDR1 and CDR2 (germline): SQVTM, ANQGSEA. This CDR3 contains 14 residues. V lost 7 bases, J lost 4 bases, and 12 bases stayed unmatched. This chain's CDR3 is CSAQGTAPGTEAFF. The DNA of the CDR3 is TGCAGCGCCCAGGGGACAGCCCCGGGCACTGAAGCTTTCTTT.

The table lists this clone with a few counts. The chain carries TRBV7-9 and TRBJ1-5; D ambiguous. This CDR3 has 15 amino acids. Germline loops: CDR1 SEHNR, CDR2 FQNEAQ (reference sequence). Trimming cost V 3 bases and J 3 bases, with 12 bases left between them. This CDR3 reads CASSLAATNNQPQHF. The CDR3 nucleotides read TGTGCCAGCAGCTTGGCGGCTACTAACAATCAGCCCCAGCATTTT.

The chain employs TRBV2 and TRBJ1-1; D is possibly TRBD1 (5 bases). V was pared by 8 bases and J by 3 bases, with 16 bases between. The CDR3 runs to 14 residues. Germline V lookup: CDR1 SNHLY, CDR2 FYNNEI. CDR3 in amino acids: CASRRGEGDTEAFF. CDR3 DNA sequence: TGTGCCAGCCGAAGAGGGGAGGGTGACACTGAAGCTTTCTTT.

This rearrangement joins TRBV19 to TRBJ2-5; TRBD1 matches at 8 bases. The junction had 11 bases not matched to a gene; V was cut back by 0 bases and J by 11 bases. The length of the CDR3 is 15 residues. The germline V gene encodes CDR1 LNHDA and CDR2 SQIVND (reference sequence). The CDR3 DNA reads as TGTGCCAGTAGTATAGAGGCCAGGGGGCTATATGAGCAGTACTTC. Amino acid sequence: CASSIEARGLYEQYF.

Here the CDR3 reads CASSATGDYRTYGYTF. CDR3 nucleotides: TGTGCCAGCAGTGCGACAGGGGATTACCGGACCTATGGCTACACCTTC. V usage is TRBV6-1 and J usage is TRBJ1-2, with 8 bases fitting TRBD1. CDR1 MNHNS and CDR2 SASEGT come from the germline V gene. V shed 4 bases, J shed 4 bases, and the junction held 11 bases outside the gene matches. This CDR3 comprises 16 residues.

This chain connects TRBV7-3 to TRBJ1-3; D is undetermined. Germline-derived CDR1 and CDR2 are SGHTA and FQGTGA. The CDR3 consists of 15 residues. Trimming removed 2 bases at V and 3 bases at J, with 11 bases between. The CDR3 is CASSLGPSGGNTIYF. The CDR3, as DNA: TGTGCCAGCAGCTTAGGACCGTCTGGTGGAAACACCATATATTTT.

The V call is TRBV30, the J call TRBJ2-2; 7 bases map to TRBD1. This CDR3 has 15 residues. After removal of 4 bases from V and 4 bases from J, the junction contained 9 bases not matched to a gene. CDR1 is GTSNPN, CDR2 SVGIG, per germline (reference sequence). CDR3 residues: CAWTATGVSTGELFF. CDR3 in DNA: TGTGCCTGGACCGCTACAGGGGTTAGCACCGGGGAGCTGTTTTTT.